The table lists the clone carrying this T cell receptor beta chain with a count of one. The antigen is undetermined. The sample originates from a study of human T cells and chemical hapten exposure. Study context: Per-sample TCR yield variation was attributed mainly to small pooled library volume differences.

The CDR3 consists of 16 residues. V shed 6 bases and J 0 bases; nucleotides not matched to a gene: 5. From germline, CDR1 is LGHDT and CDR2 YNNKEL (reference sequence). In the study's own analysis: TCRs per sample had a median of around 98,000 and ranged from about 23,224 to 700,000. TCRdb re-called the RACE reads with MiXCR, one entry per CDR3 protein. These V and J calls originate from TCRdb's pipeline instead of the authors' own analysis. This sample has around 380,000 distinct CDR3 sequences; approximately 5% occur once, and the top ten carry under 3%. The study's findings and limits: Alopecia affected the donors, so their immune response may differ from healthy people's.

Time point meaning: patch test 1, 2 weeks after DPC sensitization. Stated treatment: therapeutic diphenylcyclopropenone sensitization with weekly scalp DPC. The receptor was derived from a woman aged 45-65 years with alopecia areata. Some clones in this sample may be carry-over from other donors' samples. J is TRBJ2-6 and V is TRBV3-1; 7 nucleotides agree with TRBD1. The sample was whole blood, taken in connection with sensitization to the hapten diphenylcyclopropenone (DPC). CDR3 loop: CASRRTGNSGANVLTF. The CDR3, as DNA: TGTGCCAGCAGACGGACAGGCAACTCTGGGGCCAACGTCCTGACTTTC. Together with reference TRBV3-1 and TRBJ2-6, the CDR3 gives the full variable domain: DTAVSQTPKYLVTQMGNDKSIKCEQNLGHDTMYWYKQDSKKFLKIMFSYNNKELIINETVPNRFSPKSPDKAHLNLHINSLELGDSAVYFCASRRTGNSGANVLTFGAGSRLTVL.